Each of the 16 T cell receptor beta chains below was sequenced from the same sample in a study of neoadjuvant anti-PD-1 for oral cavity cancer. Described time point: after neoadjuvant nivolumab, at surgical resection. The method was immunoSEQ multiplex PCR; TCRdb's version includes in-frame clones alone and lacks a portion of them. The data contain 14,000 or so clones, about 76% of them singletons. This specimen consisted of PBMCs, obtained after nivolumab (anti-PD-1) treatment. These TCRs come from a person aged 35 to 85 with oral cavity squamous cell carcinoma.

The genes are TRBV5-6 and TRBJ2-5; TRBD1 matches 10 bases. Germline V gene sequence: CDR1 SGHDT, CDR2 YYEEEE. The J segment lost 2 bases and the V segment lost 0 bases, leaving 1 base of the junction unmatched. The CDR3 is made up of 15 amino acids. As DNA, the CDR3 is TGTGCCAGCAGCTTGGGGACAGGGGGTCAAGAGACCCAGTACTTC. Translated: CASSLGTGGQETQYF.

CDR3 sequence reads: CSVGDASSYEQYF. As DNA, the CDR3 is TGCAGCGTTGGAGACGCTAGCTCCTACGAGCAGTACTTC. The J gene is TRBJ2-7, the V gene TRBV29-1; D remains ambiguous. This CDR3 has 13 amino acids. Germline V gene data show CDR1 as SQVTM and CDR2 as ANQGSEA. V was trimmed by 4 bases and J by 0 bases, leaving 10 bases between them.

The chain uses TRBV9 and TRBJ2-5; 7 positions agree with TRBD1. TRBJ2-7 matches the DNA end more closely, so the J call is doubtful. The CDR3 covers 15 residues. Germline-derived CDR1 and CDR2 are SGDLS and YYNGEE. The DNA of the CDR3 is TGTGCCAGCAGTCGACAGGGTGTGGGCCACTACGAGCAGTACTTC. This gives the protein CASSRQGVGHYEQYF.

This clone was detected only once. The CDR3, as DNA: TGTGCCAGCAGGGGGACAGGGGACTACTACGAGCAGTACTTC. Its translation: CASRGTGDYYEQYF. The chain links TRBV2 to TRBJ2-7; 10 bases match TRBD1. Germline V gene lookup returns CDR1 SNHLY and CDR2 FYNNEI. The CDR3 consists of 14 residues. V lost 6 bases to trimming and J lost 3 bases; unmatched junction nucleotides: 5.

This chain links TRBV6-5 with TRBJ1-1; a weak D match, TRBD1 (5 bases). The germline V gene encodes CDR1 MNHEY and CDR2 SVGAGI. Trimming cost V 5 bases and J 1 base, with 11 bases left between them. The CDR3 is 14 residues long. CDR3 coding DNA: TGTGCCAGCAGTGGTCGGACATCGAACACTGAAGCTTTCTTT. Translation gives CASSGRTSNTEAFF.

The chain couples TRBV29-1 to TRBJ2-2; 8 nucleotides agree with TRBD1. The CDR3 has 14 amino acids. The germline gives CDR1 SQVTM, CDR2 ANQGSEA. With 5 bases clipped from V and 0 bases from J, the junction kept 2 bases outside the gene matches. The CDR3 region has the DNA TGCAGCGTTAGGGACAGGACGAACACCGGGGAGCTGTTTTTT. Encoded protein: CSVRDRTNTGELFF.

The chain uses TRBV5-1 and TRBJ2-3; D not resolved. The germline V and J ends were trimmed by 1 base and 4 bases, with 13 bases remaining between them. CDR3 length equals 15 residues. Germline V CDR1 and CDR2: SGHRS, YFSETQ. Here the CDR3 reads CASSLSLGYPDTQYF. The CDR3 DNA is TGCGCCAGCAGCTTGAGTCTGGGATACCCAGATACGCAGTATTTT.

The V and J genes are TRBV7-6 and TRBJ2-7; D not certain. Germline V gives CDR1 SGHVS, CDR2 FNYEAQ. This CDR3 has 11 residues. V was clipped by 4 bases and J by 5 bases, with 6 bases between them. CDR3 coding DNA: TGTGCCAGCAGCTCCAATCACGAGCAGTACTTC. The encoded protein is CASSSNHEQYF.

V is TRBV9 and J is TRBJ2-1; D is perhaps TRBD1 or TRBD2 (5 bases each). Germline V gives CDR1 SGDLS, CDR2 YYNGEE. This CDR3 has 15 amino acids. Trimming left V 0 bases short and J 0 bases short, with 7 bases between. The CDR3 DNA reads TGTGCCAGCAGCGTAGGGGGGTACTCCTACAATGAGCAGTTCTTC. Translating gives CASSVGGYSYNEQFF.

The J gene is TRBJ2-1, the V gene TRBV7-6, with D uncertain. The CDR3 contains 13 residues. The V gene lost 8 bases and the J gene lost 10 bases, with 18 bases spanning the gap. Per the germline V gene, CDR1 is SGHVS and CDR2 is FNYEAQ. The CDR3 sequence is CASRRQSFEEQFF. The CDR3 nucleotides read TGTGCCAGCCGTCGGCAAAGCTTCGAGGAGCAGTTCTTC.

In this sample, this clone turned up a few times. CDR3 protein: CASRPVAGNGDEQFF. CDR3 DNA sequence: TGTGCCAGCAGGCCTGTCGCAGGGAACGGGGATGAGCAGTTCTTC. This chain joins TRBV27 and TRBJ2-1; D tentatively fits TRBD1 or TRBD2 (5 bases each). CDR3 length: 15 residues. Trimming shortened V by 6 bases and J by 8 bases, and 20 bases separated the two germline ends. The germline V gene encodes CDR1 MNHEY and CDR2 SMNVEV (reference sequence).

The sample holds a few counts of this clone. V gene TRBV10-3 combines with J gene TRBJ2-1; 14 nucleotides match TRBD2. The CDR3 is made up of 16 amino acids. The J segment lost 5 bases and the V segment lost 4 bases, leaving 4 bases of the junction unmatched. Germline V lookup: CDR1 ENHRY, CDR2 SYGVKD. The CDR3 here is CAISGRLAGGDNEQFF. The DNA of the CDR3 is TGTGCCATCAGTGGCCGACTAGCGGGAGGGGACAATGAGCAGTTCTTC.

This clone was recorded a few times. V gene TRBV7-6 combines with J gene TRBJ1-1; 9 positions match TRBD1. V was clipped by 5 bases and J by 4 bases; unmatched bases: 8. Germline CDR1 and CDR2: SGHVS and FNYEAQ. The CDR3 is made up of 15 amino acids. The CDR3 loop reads CASSDHRGQGTEAFF. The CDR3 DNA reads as TGTGCCAGCAGCGACCACAGGGGGCAAGGCACTGAAGCTTTCTTT. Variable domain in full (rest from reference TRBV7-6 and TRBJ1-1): GAGVSQSPRYKVTKRGQDVALRCDPISGHVSLYWYRQALGQGPEFLTYFNYEAQQDKSGLPNDRFSAERPEGSISTLTIQRTEQRDSAMYRCASSDHRGQGTEAFFGQGTRLTVV.

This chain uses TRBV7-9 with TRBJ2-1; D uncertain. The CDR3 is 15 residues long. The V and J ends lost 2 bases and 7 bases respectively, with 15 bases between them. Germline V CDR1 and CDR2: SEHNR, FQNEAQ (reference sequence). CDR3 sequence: CASSLNRVMKNEQFF. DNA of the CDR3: TGTGCCAGCAGCTTAAATAGGGTAATGAAAAATGAGCAGTTCTTC.

DNA for the CDR3: TGTGCCAGCAGCTTGATAGAGCAGTACTTC. Its protein product is CASSLIEQYF. This chain links TRBV5-8 with TRBJ2-7; D call uncertain. Germline CDR1 SGHTS, CDR2 YDEGEE. V was shortened by 1 base and J by 7 bases, with 3 bases between the two germline ends. This CDR3 spans 10 amino acids. The full variable domain, rest sourced from reference TRBV5-8 and TRBJ2-7, is EAGVTQSPTHLIKTRGQQATLRCSPISGHTSVYWYQQALGLGLQFLLWYDEGEERNRGNFPPRFSGRQFPNYSSELNVNALELEDSALYLCASSLIEQYFGPGTRLTVT.

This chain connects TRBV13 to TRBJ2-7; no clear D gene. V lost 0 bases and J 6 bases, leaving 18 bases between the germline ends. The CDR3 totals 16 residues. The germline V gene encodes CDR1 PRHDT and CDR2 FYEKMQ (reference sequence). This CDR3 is CASSLGTEKRGREQYF. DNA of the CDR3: TGTGCCAGCAGCTTAGGCACGGAGAAGAGAGGTCGCGAGCAGTACTTC.